This T cell receptor beta chain emerged from a study of T-cell reconstitution after alpha-beta-depleted transplantation in children. Study-wide findings and caveats: About two months after transplant, alpha-beta T cells reportedly came from several hundred expanded graft clones. From surviving recipient T cells and thymic progenitors came the high day-60 TCRbeta diversity observed in some patients. A year post-transplant, T-cell counts and diversity derived mostly from newly produced T cells.

The CDR3 covers 14 residues. CDR1 and CDR2 (germline): LGHNA, YNFKEQ. Trimming pared 4 bases from V and 4 bases from J, leaving 14 bases between. Concerning this clonotype itself: Antigen specificity is unknown.

A TCRbeta library incorporating unique molecular identifiers was prepared. TCRdb re-called the PCR reads with MiXCR, one entry per CDR3 protein. The sample records about 220,000 distinct CDR3 sequences, roughly 18% being singletons. This clonotype was sampled from a male patient between 2 and 10 years old who had a stem cell transplant for acute lymphoblastic leukemia, so the T cells may come from the graft donor. Sequences were derived from PBMCs, mostly from graft donor cells, sampled 360 days after TCRalphabeta/CD19-depleted stem cell transplant. The chain couples TRBV4-2 to TRBJ2-7; possibly TRBD1 or TRBD2 for D (6 bases each). The CDR3 loop reads CASSLVGGWYEQYF. The CDR3 nucleotides are TGTGCCAGCAGCCTTGTGGGGGGCTGGTACGAGCAGTACTTC.